This T cell receptor (beta chain) was obtained from a study of shared clonotypes between healthy human individuals. The table came from immunoSEQ multiplex PCR; TCRdb's copy has only in-frame clones and leaves some out. The sample lists about 2.3 million clones, 93% occurring once. Germline CDR1 and CDR2: MDHEN and SYDVKM. Losses at the gene ends were 6 bases for V and 5 bases for J; bases not matched to a gene: 9. This CDR3 comprises 16 residues. Study results and caveats: Donor clonotype sharing was expected to depend on sequencing depth.

Remarks on this clone: Its antigen remains unknown.

Sample: naive CD4+ T cells from PBMCs. As to subset: CD45RA+ positively selected. This receptor was taken from a man in his late teens or twenties in good health. Some clones in this sample may be carry-over from other donors' samples. V gene TRBV28 combines with J gene TRBJ2-2, with TRBD1 matching 10 bases. The chain's CDR3 is CASRPPGQGWTGELFF. As DNA, the CDR3 is TGTGCCAGCAGACCTCCGGGACAGGGGTGGACCGGGGAGCTGTTTTTT.